The rows below give T cell receptor beta chains drawn from one sample of a study of CD4 T cells in relation to SARS-CoV-2 and coronaviruses. These TCRs' antigens remain unknown. Sequencing used immunoSEQ multiplex PCR; TCRdb keeps in-frame clones, though not all of them. Among about 24,000 clones listed, around 76% were seen once. Sequences were obtained from CD4+ T cells from PBMCs, cultured in vitro. The origin of the receptors is a human donor in good health. The CDR3 runs from the conserved cysteine through the conserved F or W. D genes are given only for firm matches. Clone size is stated in some rows and not others, as once, few, many or a class when expanded.

d_gene	v_gene	j_gene	abundance	CDR3aa	CDR3nt
NA	TRBV9	TRBJ1-1	NA	CASSVAGGNTEAFF	TGTGCCAGCAGCGTAGCGGGGGGCAACACTGAAGCTTTCTTT
TRBD1	TRBV3-1/TRBV3-2	TRBJ1-2	NA	CASSQDWDRAGYGYTF	TGTGCCAGCAGCCAAGATTGGGACAGGGCGGGCTATGGCTACACCTTC
NA	TRBV7-2	TRBJ2-1	NA	CASEGTRDNSYNEQFF	TGTGCCAGCGAGGGAACCCGGGACAACTCCTACAATGAGCAGTTCTTC
TRBD2	TRBV9	TRBJ2-3	NA	CASSATTRTGGPDTQYF	TGTGCCAGCAGTGCTACGACTAGAACGGGAGGGCCAGATACGCAGTATTTT
NA	TRBV19	TRBJ2-1	NA	CASSIDAKPPYNEQFF	TGTGCCAGTAGTATAGACGCTAAACCTCCCTACAATGAGCAGTTCTTC
NA	TRBV5-6	TRBJ2-4	NA	CASSFRGLAKNIQYF	TGTGCCAGCAGCTTCCGAGGGCTAGCCAAAAACATTCAGTACTTC
NA	TRBV10-2	TRBJ2-1	NA	CASSEEPNYSYNEQFF	TGCGCCAGCAGTGAAGAACCGAATTACTCCTACAATGAGCAGTTCTTC
NA	TRBV19	TRBJ1-2	few	CASIPRGNYGYTF	TGTGCCAGTATTCCAAGGGGAAACTATGGCTACACCTTC
NA	TRBV5-6	TRBJ1-5	NA	CASSWGDTRDQPQHF	TGTGCCAGCAGCTGGGGGGACACGAGAGATCAGCCCCAGCATTTT
TRBD1	TRBV30	TRBJ1-5	NA	CAWSVGGQGKYSNQPQHF	TGTGCCTGGAGTGTAGGGGGACAGGGGAAGTATAGCAATCAGCCCCAGCATTTT
TRBD2	TRBV28	TRBJ2-5	NA	CASSLLAGELQETQYF	TGTGCCAGCAGTTTACTTGCGGGAGAACTCCAAGAGACCCAGTACTTC
TRBD2	TRBV5-1	TRBJ2-5	NA	CASSPGLAGVETQYF	TGCGCCAGCAGCCCGGGACTAGCGGGAGTGGAGACCCAGTACTTC
TRBD1	TRBV3-1/TRBV3-2	TRBJ1-4	few	CASSQGTGANEKLFF	TGTGCCAGCAGCCAAGGGACAGGGGCTAATGAAAAACTGTTTTTT
NA	TRBV29-1	TRBJ2-1	NA	CSVAANEQFF	TGCAGCGTTGCAGCAAATGAGCAGTTCTTC
TRBD2	TRBV11-2	TRBJ2-5	NA	CASSALAERETQYF	TGTGCCAGCAGCGCGCTAGCGGAGAGGGAGACCCAGTACTTC
TRBD1	TRBV9	TRBJ2-3	once	CASSVGTGGPTDTQYF	TGTGCCAGCAGCGTCGGGACAGGGGGACCCACAGATACGCAGTATTTT
NA	TRBV11-1	TRBJ2-2	once	CASSLRSYTGELFF	TGTGCCAGCAGCTTACGCAGCTACACCGGGGAGCTGTTTTTT
TRBD2	TRBV29-1	TRBJ2-1	NA	CSVEVGTSTRREQFF	TGCAGCGTTGAAGTAGGGACTAGCACCCGACGTGAGCAGTTCTTC
NA	TRBV18	TRBJ2-3	NA	CASSQNPTRTDTQYF	TGTGCCAGCTCACAAAATCCAACCCGCACAGATACGCAGTATTTT
TRBD2	TRBV6-1	TRBJ2-1	NA	CASSEEEGGPGEQFF	TGTGCCAGCAGTGAAGAGGAGGGAGGGCCGGGTGAGCAGTTCTTC
TRBD1	TRBV10-3	TRBJ2-1	NA	CAIKPGQGANEQFF	TGTGCCATCAAACCGGGACAGGGGGCGAATGAGCAGTTCTTC
NA	TRBV9	TRBJ2-2	NA	CASSVTGHLLTGELFF	TGTGCCAGCAGCGTAACGGGACACCTTCTCACCGGGGAGCTGTTTTTT
NA	TRBV15	TRBJ2-7	NA	CATSRGAALGSEQYF	TGTGCCACCAGCAGAGGTGCGGCCCTCGGGTCCGAGCAGTACTTC
NA	TRBV12-5	TRBJ1-1	NA	CASGLVSAGMGAFF	TGTGCTAGTGGTTTGGTATCTGCGGGGATGGGAGCTTTCTTT
TRBD2	TRBV25-1	TRBJ2-1	NA	CASRGTSGRNEQFF	TGTGCCAGCAGAGGGACTAGCGGGAGGAATGAGCAGTTCTTC
NA	TRBV18	TRBJ2-3	once	CASSPGDRSTDTQYF	TGTGCCAGCTCACCAGGAGACCGTAGCACAGATACGCAGTATTTT
NA	TRBV5-4	TRBJ1-3	few	CASSSDGNTIYF	TGTGCCAGCAGCTCCGACGGAAACACCATATATTTT
NA	TRBV5-6	TRBJ2-7	few	CASSFLGTSYEQYF	TGTGCCAGCAGCTTTCTCGGGACCTCCTACGAGCAGTACTTC
NA	TRBV9	TRBJ1-2	NA	CASSVGDTGTGYTF	TGTGCCAGCAGCGTAGGTGACACAGGCACTGGCTACACCTTC
TRBD1	TRBV20-1	TRBJ2-7	NA	CSASRSGTGDEQYF	TGCAGTGCTAGTAGGTCGGGGACAGGGGACGAGCAGTACTTC
TRBD1	TRBV5-6	TRBJ2-5	once	CASSSTGDKETQYF	TGTGCCAGCAGCTCGACAGGGGACAAAGAGACCCAGTACTTC
TRBD1	TRBV28	TRBJ1-1	NA	CASSQGGNTEAFF	TGTGCCAGCAGTCAGGGGGGAAACACTGAAGCTTTCTTT
NA	TRBV28	TRBJ1-5	NA	CASSFHRGGGNQPQHF	TGTGCCAGCAGTTTTCACCGGGGGGGCGGCAATCAGCCCCAGCATTTT
TRBD2	TRBV4-1	TRBJ2-1	NA	CASSQEAAPSGRNNEQFF	TGCGCCAGCAGCCAAGAGGCTGCCCCTAGCGGGAGAAACAATGAGCAGTTCTTC
NA	TRBV7-9	TRBJ2-2	NA	CASSDSNTGELFF	TGTGCCAGCAGCGACAGTAACACCGGGGAGCTGTTTTTT
NA	TRBV3-1/TRBV3-2	TRBJ2-7	NA	CASSPLRPRQGASYEQYF	TGTGCCAGCAGCCCCCTCCGGCCGCGGCAGGGAGCTTCCTACGAGCAGTACTTC
TRBD1	TRBV5-1	TRBJ2-7	NA	CASSDLRQGSYEQYF	TGCGCCAGCAGCGACCTACGACAGGGGTCCTACGAGCAGTACTTC
TRBD2	TRBV9	TRBJ2-7	NA	CASSVGSGISYEQYF	TGTGCCAGCAGCGTAGGTAGCGGGATCTCCTACGAGCAGTACTTC
TRBD1	TRBV6-5	TRBJ1-2	NA	CASTGGNYGYTF	TGTGCCAGCACAGGGGGCAACTATGGCTACACCTTC
TRBD1	TRBV28	TRBJ1-5	NA	CASSIDPWTGGNQPQHF	TGTGCCAGCAGTATAGACCCCTGGACAGGGGGCAATCAGCCCCAGCATTTT
NA	TRBV18	TRBJ2-3	NA	CASSEARSTDTQYF	TGTGCCAGCTCAGAAGCGAGGAGCACAGATACGCAGTATTTT
NA	TRBV6-5	TRBJ2-3	NA	CASSSRIPTDTQYF	TGTGCCAGCAGTTCCCGCATTCCCACAGATACGCAGTATTTT
NA	TRBV3-1/TRBV3-2	TRBJ1-2	NA	CASSRMGENYGYTF	TGTGCCAGCAGCCGAATGGGAGAAAACTATGGCTACACCTTC
NA	TRBV25-1	TRBJ2-7	NA	CASSELTATTREQYF	TGTGCCAGCAGTGAATTGACAGCAACTACGAGGGAGCAGTACTTC
TRBD2	TRBV20-1	TRBJ2-1	few	CSASGTAGGFNNEQFF	TGCAGTGCTAGTGGGACCGCGGGAGGGTTTAACAATGAGCAGTTCTTC
NA	TRBV15	TRBJ2-7	NA	CATSRESLTGAVYEQYF	TGTGCCACCAGCAGAGAATCCTTGACAGGTGCCGTCTACGAGCAGTACTTC